The TCR beta chain described here comes from a study of T cell changes during pregnancy in multiple sclerosis. The data were produced by immunoSEQ multiplex PCR, yet TCRdb's version contains in-frame clones alone and is incomplete. The data hold about 62,000 clones, with 85% to 95% observed a single time. V shed 5 bases and J shed 6 bases, with 23 bases lying between them. The CDR3 has 16 amino acids. Germline V gives CDR1 PRHDT, CDR2 FYEKMQ (reference sequence). V is TRBV13 and J is TRBJ2-7; possibly TRBD2 for D (6 bases). This sequence originates from a female donor with multiple sclerosis, enrolled in a pregnancy study. Sequenced here: CD8+ T cells from peripheral blood mononuclear cells, sampled in the second trimester of pregnancy. The CDR3 protein is CASSPNPGTARSEQYF. The CDR3 DNA reads as TGTGCCAGCAGCCCCAATCCTGGGACTGCTAGATCCGAGCAGTACTTC.